The 30 T cell receptor beta chains below were found in one sample sequenced in a study of T cell responses to AZD1222 COVID-19 vaccine. The data were produced by immunoSEQ multiplex PCR, yet TCRdb's version contains in-frame clones alone and is incomplete. The profile shows about 120,000 clones, 70% to 90% of them singletons. The sample here was peripheral blood, taken on day 0 of MenACWY control vaccination. These receptors all stem from an adult in good health.

A single count supports this clone. This chain's CDR3 is CASIYRPRVGNEQFF. The CDR3 DNA follows: TGTGCCAGCATCTATCGGCCCAGGGTCGGGAATGAGCAGTTCTTC. The J gene is TRBJ2-1, the V gene TRBV7-9; TRBD1 might be the D (5 bases). CDR3 length: 15 amino acids. CDR1 is SEHNR, CDR2 FQNEAQ, per germline (reference sequence). V gave up 7 bases and J gave up 7 bases, with 20 bases separating them.

This clone appeared once. The chain carries TRBV19 and TRBJ1-2; D is undetermined. The ends were cut back, 1 base at V and 2 bases at J, with 11 bases in the middle. CDR3 length equals 15 residues. Germline V gene lookup returns CDR1 LNHDA and CDR2 SQIVND (reference sequence). The CDR3 nucleotides read TGTGCCAGTAGTATAGGGCCGGGTTTGAACTATGGCTACACCTTC. This sequence encodes CASSIGPGLNYGYTF.

The gene calls are TRBV4-3 and TRBJ2-5; TRBD1 aligns across 9 bases. CDR1 is LGHNA, CDR2 YSLEER, per germline. With V trimmed by 4 bases and J by 2 bases, 5 bases remained unmatched. The CDR3 loop spans 15 amino acids. The CDR3 DNA reads as TGCGCCAGCAGCCTTATAGGACAGGGGCAAGAGACCCAGTACTTC. Residues: CASSLIGQGQETQYF.

V usage is TRBV5-1 and J usage is TRBJ2-1; TRBD2 matches 11 bases. The CDR3 is made up of 16 amino acids. The germline V gene has CDR1 SGHRS and CDR2 YFSETQ. V lost 0 bases and J lost 4; bases outside the gene matches: 3. DNA of the CDR3: TGCGCCAGCAGCTTGGCCGGGACTAGCGGATACAATGAGCAGTTCTTC. This codes for CASSLAGTSGYNEQFF.

The V call is TRBV2, the J call TRBJ2-5; possibly TRBD1 or TRBD2 for D (5 bases each). The CDR3 is 16 amino acids. CDR1 is SNHLY, CDR2 FYNNEI, per germline. V was cut by 4 bases and J by 2 bases, with 17 bases left in between. The CDR3, as DNA: TGTGCCAGCAGTGCAGGGACCCTATGGCAACAAGAGACCCAGTACTTC. Amino acids: CASSAGTLWQQETQYF. Supplemented by reference TRBV2 and TRBJ2-5, the full variable domain reads EPEVTQTPSHQVTQMGQEVILRCVPISNHLYFYWYRQILGQKVEFLVSFYNNEISEKSEIFDDQFSVERPDGSNFTLKIRSTKLEDSAMYFCASSAGTLWQQETQYFGPGTRLLVL.

This chain links TRBV6-6 with TRBJ2-1; 9 bases align to TRBD2. This CDR3 spans 15 amino acids. Germline CDR1 is MNHNY and CDR2 is SVGAGI (reference sequence). Germline trimming cut 0 bases from V and 4 bases from J; bases unmatched to any gene: 1. The CDR3 nucleotides are TGTGCCAGCAGTTACTCGGCGGGGGGGTACAATGAGCAGTTCTTC. Translating it yields CASSYSAGGYNEQFF.

The chain combines TRBV4-1 with TRBJ2-5; 12 bases are shared with TRBD1. This CDR3 has 19 amino acids. V gave up 1 base and J gave up 5 bases; unmatched junction bases: 14. Germline V lookup: CDR1 MGHRA, CDR2 YSYEKL. The CDR3 loop reads CASSQGGRAGTGGLETQYF. The DNA for the CDR3 is TGCGCCAGCAGCCAAGGTGGGAGGGCCGGGACAGGGGGCCTGGAGACCCAGTACTTC.

This clone was found a few times. The rearrangement uses TRBV7-3 and TRBJ1-1; D is unclear. The CDR3 is made up of 16 amino acids. V was cut by 5 bases and J by 0 bases, with 16 bases left in between. Germline CDR1 reads SGHTA; CDR2 reads FQGTGA. The CDR3 here is CASSQNPPAVNTEAFF. The CDR3 region has the DNA TGTGCCAGCAGCCAGAACCCCCCAGCCGTGAACACTGAAGCTTTCTTT.

The chain employs TRBV6-5 and TRBJ1-4; TRBD1 matches 10 bases. V shed 6 bases and J 7 bases; nucleotides not matched to a gene: 5. The CDR3 spans 14 residues. CDR1 and CDR2 from the germline V gene are MNHEY and SVGAGI. This CDR3 is CASRGGQGFEKLFF. In DNA form, the CDR3 reads TGTGCCAGCAGAGGGGGACAGGGGTTTGAAAAACTGTTTTTT.

V usage is TRBV19 and J usage is TRBJ1-1, with 7 bases fitting TRBD1. Germline trimming cut 5 bases from V and 2 bases from J; bases unmatched to any gene: 5. The germline CDR1 and CDR2 sequences are LNHDA and SQIVND (reference sequence). This CDR3 is built from 14 residues. The CDR3 sequence is CASSVRQGNTEAFF. Written as DNA, the CDR3 is TGTGCCAGTAGTGTCCGACAGGGAAACACTGAAGCTTTCTTT.

This clone was seen only a few times. The V gene is TRBV27, the J gene TRBJ1-1; maybe TRBD1 (5 bases). Between the trimmed V and J ends, which lost 6 bases and 4 bases, there was a span of 30 bases. The germline CDR1 and CDR2 sequences are MNHEY and SMNVEV (reference sequence). CDR3 size: 19 residues. The CDR3 DNA reads TGTGCCAGCAGGAGACGGCGGGGACTACGTCACAGGAACCTCACTGAAGCTTTCTTT. This translates into CASRRRRGLRHRNLTEAFF.

V is TRBV9 and J is TRBJ1-1; no definite D call. V lost 0 bases and J 1 base, leaving 16 bases between the germline ends. In germline, CDR1 is SGDLS, CDR2 YYNGEE. CDR3 length: 17 residues. For the CDR3, the DNA is TGTGCCAGCAGCGTAGGTGACTCTTCTGGCGGGAACACTGAAGCTTTCTTT. Its translation is CASSVGDSSGGNTEAFF. Full variable domain (outside the CDR3, taken from reference TRBV9 and TRBJ1-1): DSGVTQTPKHLITATGQRVTLRCSPRSGDLSVYWYQQSLDQGLQFLIQYYNGEERAKGNILERFSAQQFPDLHSELNLSSLELGDSALYFCASSVGDSSGGNTEAFFGQGTRLTVV.

The chain couples TRBV5-1 to TRBJ2-6; D possibly corresponds to TRBD2 (6 bases). Per germline, CDR1 SGHRS and CDR2 YFSETQ. This CDR3 comprises 18 residues. V gave up 4 bases and J gave up 1 base, with 18 bases separating them. Written as DNA, the CDR3 is TGCGCCAGCAGCCTCCTTAGCGGCGGAGATTCTGGGGCCAACGTCCTGACTTTC. It specifies CASSLLSGGDSGANVLTF.

The V and J genes are TRBV11-3 and TRBJ1-1; D may be TRBD1 (5 bases). Germline V gene lookup returns CDR1 SGHNT and CDR2 YENEEA. The CDR3 loop spans 12 amino acids. V lost 8 bases, J lost 1 base, and 8 bases lay in between. The CDR3 here is CASQGENTEAFF. CDR3 DNA sequence: TGTGCCAGCCAGGGTGAGAACACTGAAGCTTTCTTT.

The V and J genes are TRBV27 and TRBJ2-7; 7 bases line up with TRBD1. The CDR3 has 13 residues. With V trimmed by 3 bases and J by 5 bases, 4 bases remained unmatched. Germline CDR1 is MNHEY and CDR2 is SMNVEV (reference sequence). CDR3 residues: CASSLRQGNEQYF. CDR3 bases: TGTGCCAGCAGTTTGCGACAGGGAAACGAGCAGTACTTC.

Of note for this clone: One end of the junction is discordant with germline, which a read error may explain. The CDR3 reads CASSEDGTGVNTIYF. CDR3 nucleotide sequence: TGCGCCAGCAGCGAAGATGGGACAGGTGTGAACACCATATATTTT. V usage is TRBV4-3 and J usage is TRBJ1-3; 8 positions agree with TRBD1. Germline V lookup: CDR1 LGHNA, CDR2 YSLEER. The CDR3 runs to 15 residues.

V and J are TRBV11-2 and TRBJ1-3, with D hard to call. The length of the CDR3 is 15 residues. CDR1 and CDR2 from the germline V gene are SGHAT and FQNNGV. Trimming cost V 0 bases and J 0 bases, with 6 bases left between them. The DNA for the CDR3 is TGTGCCAGCAGCTTAGATCTGGCCTCTGGAAACACCATATATTTT. Translated: CASSLDLASGNTIYF.

The chain combines TRBV6-6 with TRBJ2-2; 14 bases fit TRBD2. With 5 bases clipped from V and 6 bases from J, the junction kept 2 bases outside the gene matches. The CDR3 has 15 residues. CDR1 and CDR2 from the germline V gene are MNHNY and SVGAGI (reference sequence). The CDR3 reads CASSQTSGGAGELFF. CDR3 DNA sequence: TGTGCCAGCAGTCAGACTAGCGGGGGGGCCGGGGAGCTGTTTTTT.

This sequence joins TRBV7-2 and TRBJ2-3, with D unclear. This CDR3 region has 14 residues. Germline CDR1 reads SGHTA; CDR2 reads FQGNSA. V was pared by 5 bases and J by 0 bases, with 9 bases between. In nucleotides, the CDR3 is TGTGCCAGCAGCGAGGACGGTAGCACAGATACGCAGTATTTT. Amino acids: CASSEDGSTDTQYF. The full variable domain, its missing parts supplied by reference TRBV7-2 and TRBJ2-3, is GAGVSQSPSNKVTEKGKDVELRCDPISGHTALYWYRQSLGQGLEFLIYFQGNSAPDKSGLPSDRFSAERTGGSVSTLTIQRTQQEDSAVYLCASSEDGSTDTQYFGPGTRLTVL.

With regard to this clone: The junction departs from germline at one end; a sequencing error may be responsible. CDR3 protein: CASTLVDYGYTF. CDR3 DNA sequence: TGTGCCAGCACCTTGGTGGATTATGGCTACACCTTC. The chain links TRBV5-6 to TRBJ1-2; D remains unclear. This CDR3 region has 12 residues. Germline lookup yields CDR1 SGHDT and CDR2 YYEEEE.

V usage is TRBV24-1 and J usage is TRBJ1-2; 10 bases line up with TRBD1. This CDR3 comprises 15 residues. Germline CDR1 and CDR2: KGHDR and SFDVKD. The V and J ends lost 2 bases and 9 bases, in that order; junction bases with no gene match: 8. In DNA form, the CDR3 reads TGTGCCACCAGTGATTCGGGGGACAGGGGCTTACGCTACACCTTC. Translating gives CATSDSGDRGLRYTF.

The chain combines TRBV28 with TRBJ1-5; the D gene is possibly TRBD1 (5 bases). The germline CDR1 and CDR2 sequences are MDHEN and SYDVKM. V was shortened by 7 bases and J by 2 bases, with 15 bases between the two germline ends. This CDR3 spans 15 amino acids. CDR3 nucleotide sequence: TGTGCCAGCAAGCCCGGACATCTGGGCAATCAGCCCCAGCATTTT. It translates to CASKPGHLGNQPQHF.

This sequence joins TRBV6-1 and TRBJ2-1; D gene ambiguous. The CDR3 sequence is 14 residues long. Germline values: CDR1 MNHNS, CDR2 SASEGT. V lost 1 base and J 8 bases, leaving 12 bases between the germline ends. CDR3 nucleotides: TGTGCCAGCAGTGAAGGGGGTTGGGCCTATGAGCAGTTCTTC. Its protein product is CASSEGGWAYEQFF.

The genes are TRBV9 and TRBJ2-1, with 11 bases lining up with TRBD1. CDR1 and CDR2 from the germline V gene are SGDLS and YYNGEE. V shed 3 bases and J 6 bases; nucleotides not matched to a gene: 8. This CDR3 has 16 amino acids. The CDR3 is CASSALGQGARNEQFF. The DNA for the CDR3 is TGTGCCAGCAGCGCTCTAGGACAGGGGGCTCGCAATGAGCAGTTCTTC.

About this clone itself: The same CDR3 can be traced to other DNA sequences in this sample. The gene calls are TRBV5-8 and TRBJ1-1; TRBD1 might be the D (5 bases). Germline CDR1 SGHTS, CDR2 YDEGEE. V was trimmed by 2 bases and J by 3 bases, leaving 11 bases between them. The CDR3 is 14 residues long. CDR3 residues: CASSFAGADTEAFF. Written as DNA, the CDR3 is TGTGCCAGCAGCTTTGCCGGGGCGGACACTGAAGCTTTCTTT.

This clone was recorded only once. The chain employs TRBV10-3 and TRBJ1-3; unclear D gene. CDR1 ENHRY and CDR2 SYGVKD come from the germline V gene. The CDR3 length is 13 residues. V lost 8 bases and J lost 0, with 8 bases in between. For the CDR3, the DNA is TGTGCCATCTCCTGGAGCTCTGGAAACACCATATATTTT. Amino acid sequence: CAISWSSGNTIYF.

The chain recombines TRBV7-9 with TRBJ2-3; perhaps TRBD2 as D (5 bases). Trimming stripped 5 bases from V and 6 bases from J, with 9 bases between. The germline V gene encodes CDR1 SEHNR and CDR2 FQNEAQ (reference sequence). This CDR3 is built from 12 residues. CDR3 region: CASSEGADTQYF. The CDR3 coding sequence is TGTGCCAGCAGCGAGGGTGCTGATACGCAGTATTTT.

The rearrangement links TRBV9 to TRBJ1-2; 7 positions agree with TRBD1. The CDR3 sequence is 12 residues long. Per the germline V gene, CDR1 is SGDLS and CDR2 is YYNGEE. The trim removed 7 bases at V and 7 bases at J, leaving 7 bases unmatched. CDR3 DNA: TGTGCCAGCCAATCGACAGGGCTTGGCTACACCTTC. Translation: CASQSTGLGYTF.

The chain has TRBV10-3 and TRBJ1-3; D uncertain. The V and J ends lost 2 bases and 0 bases respectively, with 14 bases between them. This CDR3 comprises 17 residues. CDR1 ENHRY and CDR2 SYGVKD come from the germline V gene. The CDR3 protein is CAISEPGAASSGNTIYF. The CDR3, as DNA: TGTGCCATCAGTGAGCCAGGAGCAGCCTCCTCTGGAAACACCATATATTTT.

This rearrangement joins TRBV18 to TRBJ1-3, with a possible D match to TRBD1 (5 bases). The germline CDR1 and CDR2 sequences are KGHSH and LQKENI. Deletions cut 2 bases from V and 4 bases from J, with 12 bases between. The CDR3 extends over 15 amino acids. CDR3 protein: CASSPTGTTGNTIYF. The CDR3, as DNA: TGTGCCAGCTCACCAACCGGGACTACGGGAAACACCATATATTTT. Filled out from reference TRBV18 and TRBJ1-3, the complete variable domain reads NAGVMQNPRHLVRRRGQEARLRCSPMKGHSHVYWYRQLPEEGLKFMVYLQKENIIDESGMPKERFSAEFPKEGPSILRIQQVVRGDSAAYFCASSPTGTTGNTIYFGEGSWLTVV.